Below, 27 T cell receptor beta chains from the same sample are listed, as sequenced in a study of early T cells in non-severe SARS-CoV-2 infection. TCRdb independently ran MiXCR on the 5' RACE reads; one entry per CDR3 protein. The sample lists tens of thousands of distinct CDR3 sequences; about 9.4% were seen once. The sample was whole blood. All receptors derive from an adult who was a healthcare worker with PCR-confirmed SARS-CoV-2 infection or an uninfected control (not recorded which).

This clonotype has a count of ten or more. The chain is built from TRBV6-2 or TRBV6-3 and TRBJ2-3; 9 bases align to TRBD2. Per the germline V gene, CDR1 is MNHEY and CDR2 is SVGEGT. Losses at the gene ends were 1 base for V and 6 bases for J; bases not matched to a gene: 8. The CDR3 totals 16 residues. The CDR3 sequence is CASSYLPSGTLDTQYF. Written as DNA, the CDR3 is TGTGCCAGCAGTTACTTGCCTAGCGGGACTCTTGATACGCAGTATTTT.

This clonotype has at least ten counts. The CDR3 DNA sequence: TGTGCCAGCAGCTTAGCGCGGTCTAGCGGCCAAGAGACCCAGTACTTC. It specifies CASSLARSSGQETQYF. This chain connects TRBV7-2 to TRBJ2-5, with 7 bases lining up with TRBD2. The germline V gene encodes CDR1 SGHTA and CDR2 FQGNSA. This CDR3 region has 16 residues. J lost 1 base, V lost 0 bases, and 5 bases had no gene match.

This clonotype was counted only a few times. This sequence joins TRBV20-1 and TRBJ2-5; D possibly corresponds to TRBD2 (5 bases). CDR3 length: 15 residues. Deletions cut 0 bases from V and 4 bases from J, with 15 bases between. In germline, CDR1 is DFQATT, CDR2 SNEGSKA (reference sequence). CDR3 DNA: TGCAGTGCTAGAGATTCCCGAGGGCCCGGAGAGACCCAGTACTTC. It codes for CSARDSRGPGETQYF.

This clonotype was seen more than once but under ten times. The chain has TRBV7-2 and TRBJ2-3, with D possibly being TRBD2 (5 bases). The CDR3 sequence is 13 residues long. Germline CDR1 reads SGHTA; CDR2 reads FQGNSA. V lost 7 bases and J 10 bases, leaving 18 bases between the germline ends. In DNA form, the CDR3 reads TGTGCCAGCACCATTGTTAGAGCGGCGGCGCAGTATTTT. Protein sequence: CASTIVRAAAQYF.

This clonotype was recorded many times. CDR3 protein: CASSSIGRGGNEQFF. DNA for the CDR3: TGTGCCAGCAGTTCAATTGGCAGGGGAGGGAATGAGCAGTTCTTC. The chain recombines TRBV7-3 with TRBJ2-1; D perhaps matches TRBD2 (7 bases). The CDR3 spans 15 residues. Trimming removed 6 bases from V and 7 bases from J, with 19 bases in between. CDR1 is SGHTA and CDR2 is FQGTGA in the germline V gene.

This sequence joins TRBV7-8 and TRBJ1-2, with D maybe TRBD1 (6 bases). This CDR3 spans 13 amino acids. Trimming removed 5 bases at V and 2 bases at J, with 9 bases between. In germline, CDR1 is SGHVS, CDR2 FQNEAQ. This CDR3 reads CASSADRNYGYTF. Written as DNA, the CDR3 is TGTGCCAGCAGCGCCGACAGGAACTATGGCTACACCTTC. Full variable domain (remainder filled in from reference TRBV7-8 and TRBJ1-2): GAGVSQSPRYKVAKRGQDVALRCDPISGHVSLFWYQQALGQGPEFLTYFQNEAQLDKSGLPSDRFFAERPEGSVSTLKIQRTQQEDSAVYLCASSADRNYGYTFGSGTRLTVV.

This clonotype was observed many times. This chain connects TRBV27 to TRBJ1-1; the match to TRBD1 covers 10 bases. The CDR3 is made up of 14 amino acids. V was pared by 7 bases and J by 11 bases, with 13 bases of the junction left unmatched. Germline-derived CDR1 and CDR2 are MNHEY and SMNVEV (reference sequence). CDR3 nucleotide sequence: TGTGCCAGCAAACCTAGGCGGGACAGGGGTGACGCTTTCTTT. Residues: CASKPRRDRGDAFF.

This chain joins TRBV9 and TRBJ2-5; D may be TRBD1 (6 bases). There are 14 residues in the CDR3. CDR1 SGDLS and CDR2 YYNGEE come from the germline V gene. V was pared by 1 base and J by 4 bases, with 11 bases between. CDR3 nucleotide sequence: TGTGCCAGCAGCGTAACAGGGAAAATAGAGACCCAGTACTTC. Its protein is CASSVTGKIETQYF. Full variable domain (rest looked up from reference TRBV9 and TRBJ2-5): DSGVTQTPKHLITATGQRVTLRCSPRSGDLSVYWYQQSLDQGLQFLIQYYNGEERAKGNILERFSAQQFPDLHSELNLSSLELGDSALYFCASSVTGKIETQYFGPGTRLLVL.

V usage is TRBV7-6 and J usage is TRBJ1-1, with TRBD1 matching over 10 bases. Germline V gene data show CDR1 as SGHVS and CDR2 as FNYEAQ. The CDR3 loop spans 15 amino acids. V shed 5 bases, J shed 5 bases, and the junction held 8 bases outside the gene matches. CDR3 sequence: CASSPRQGARTEAFF. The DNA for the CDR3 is TGTGCCAGCAGCCCGAGACAGGGGGCCCGAACTGAAGCTTTCTTT.

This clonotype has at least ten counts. CDR3: CSAREDQGWNTGELFF. The CDR3, as DNA: TGCAGTGCTAGAGAGGACCAGGGATGGAACACCGGGGAGCTGTTTTTT. V and J are TRBV20-1 and TRBJ2-2, with D perhaps TRBD1 (5 bases). Per germline, CDR1 DFQATT and CDR2 SNEGSKA (reference sequence). With 0 bases removed from V and 1 base from J, the gap between germline ends came to 12 bases. The CDR3 contains 16 residues.

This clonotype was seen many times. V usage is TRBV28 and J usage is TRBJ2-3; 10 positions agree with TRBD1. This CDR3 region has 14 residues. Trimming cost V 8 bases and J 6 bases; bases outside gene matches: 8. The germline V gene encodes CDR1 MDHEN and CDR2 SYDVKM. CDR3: CASQQDRGRDTQYF. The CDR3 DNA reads TGTGCCAGCCAACAGGACAGGGGGAGGGATACGCAGTATTTT. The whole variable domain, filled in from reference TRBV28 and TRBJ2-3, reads DVKVTQSSRYLVKRTGEKVFLECVQDMDHENMFWYRQDPGLGLRLIYFSYDVKMKEKGDIPEGYSVSREKKERFSLILESASTNQTSMYLCASQQDRGRDTQYFGPGTRLTVL.

This chain's CDR3 is CASSLDLAEAFF. The CDR3 DNA follows: TGTGCCAGCAGCTTAGACCTCGCTGAAGCTTTCTTT. This sequence joins TRBV7-9 and TRBJ1-1, with D unclear. Germline CDR1 SEHNR, CDR2 FQNEAQ (reference sequence). Trimming took 1 base from V and 6 from J, leaving 6 bases between them. The CDR3 consists of 12 residues.

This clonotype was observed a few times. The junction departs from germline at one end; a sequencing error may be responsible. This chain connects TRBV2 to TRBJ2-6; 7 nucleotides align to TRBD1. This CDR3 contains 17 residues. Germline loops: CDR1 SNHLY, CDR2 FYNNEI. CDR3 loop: CASSDNRGLSGANVLIF. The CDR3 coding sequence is TGTGCCAGCAGTGACAACAGGGGTTTGTCCGGGGCCAACGTCCTGATTTTC.

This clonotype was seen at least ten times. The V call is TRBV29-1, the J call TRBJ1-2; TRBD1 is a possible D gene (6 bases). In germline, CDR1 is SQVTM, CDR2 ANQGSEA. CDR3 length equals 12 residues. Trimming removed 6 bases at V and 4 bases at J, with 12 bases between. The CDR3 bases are TGCAGCGTCTCGCGAGGGGGCTATGGCTACACCTTC. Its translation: CSVSRGGYGYTF.

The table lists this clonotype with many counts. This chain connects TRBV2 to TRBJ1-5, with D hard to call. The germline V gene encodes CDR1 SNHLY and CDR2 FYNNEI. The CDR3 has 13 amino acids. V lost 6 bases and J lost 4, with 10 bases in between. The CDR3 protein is CASRPSLNQPQHF. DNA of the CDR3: TGTGCCAGCAGGCCTTCCCTTAATCAGCCCCAGCATTTT.

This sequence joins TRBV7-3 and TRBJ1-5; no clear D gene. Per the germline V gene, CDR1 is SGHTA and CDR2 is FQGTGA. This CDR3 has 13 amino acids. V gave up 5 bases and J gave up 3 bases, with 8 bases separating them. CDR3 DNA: TGTGCCAGCAGCGTCGGCGCCAATCAGCCCCAGCATTTT. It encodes CASSVGANQPQHF.

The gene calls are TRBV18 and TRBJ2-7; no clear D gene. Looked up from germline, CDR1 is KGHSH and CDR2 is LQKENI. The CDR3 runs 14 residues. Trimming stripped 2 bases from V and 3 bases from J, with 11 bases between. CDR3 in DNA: TGTGCCAGCTCACCATGGAAACTAAACTACGAGCAGTACTTC. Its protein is CASSPWKLNYEQYF.

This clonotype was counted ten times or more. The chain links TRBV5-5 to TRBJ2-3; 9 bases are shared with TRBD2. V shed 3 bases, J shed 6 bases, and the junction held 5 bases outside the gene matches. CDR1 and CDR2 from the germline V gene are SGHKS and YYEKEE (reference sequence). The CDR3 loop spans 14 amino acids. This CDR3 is CASSSGSGGDTQYF. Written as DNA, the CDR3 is TGTGCCAGCAGCTCGGGTAGCGGGGGCGATACGCAGTATTTT.

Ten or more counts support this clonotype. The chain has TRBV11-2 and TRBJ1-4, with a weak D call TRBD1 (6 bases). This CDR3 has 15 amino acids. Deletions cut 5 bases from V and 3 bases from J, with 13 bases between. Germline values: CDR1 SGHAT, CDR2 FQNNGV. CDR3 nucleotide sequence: TGTGCCAGCAGCGGTCAGGGGCTAGCTAATGAAAAACTGTTTTTT. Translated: CASSGQGLANEKLFF.

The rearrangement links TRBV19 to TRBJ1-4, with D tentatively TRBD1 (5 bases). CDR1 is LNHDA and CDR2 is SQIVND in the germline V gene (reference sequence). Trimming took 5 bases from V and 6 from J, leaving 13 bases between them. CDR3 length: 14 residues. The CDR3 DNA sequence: TGTGCCAGTAGTCCCGGCAGGGTGGATGAAAAACTGTTTTTT. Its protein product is CASSPGRVDEKLFF.

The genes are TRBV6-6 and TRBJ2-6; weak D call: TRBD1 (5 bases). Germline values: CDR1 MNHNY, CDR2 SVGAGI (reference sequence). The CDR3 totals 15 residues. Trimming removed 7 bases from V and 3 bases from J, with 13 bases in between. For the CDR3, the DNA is TGTGCCAGCACCGGACACCAACTTGGGGCCAACGTCCTGACTTTC. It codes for CASTGHQLGANVLTF.

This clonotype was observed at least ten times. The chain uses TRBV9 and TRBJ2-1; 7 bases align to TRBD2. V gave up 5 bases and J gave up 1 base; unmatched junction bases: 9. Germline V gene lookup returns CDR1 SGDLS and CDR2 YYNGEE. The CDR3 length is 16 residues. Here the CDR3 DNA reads TGTGCCAGCAGTCCTAAGGCGGGAGTATCCTACAATGAGCAGTTCTTC. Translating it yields CASSPKAGVSYNEQFF.

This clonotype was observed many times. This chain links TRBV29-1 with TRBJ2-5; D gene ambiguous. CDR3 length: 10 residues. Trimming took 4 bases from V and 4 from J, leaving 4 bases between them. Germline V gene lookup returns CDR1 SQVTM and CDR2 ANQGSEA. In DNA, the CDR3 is TGCAGCGTTGGTGGAGAGACCCAGTACTTC. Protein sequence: CSVGGETQYF.

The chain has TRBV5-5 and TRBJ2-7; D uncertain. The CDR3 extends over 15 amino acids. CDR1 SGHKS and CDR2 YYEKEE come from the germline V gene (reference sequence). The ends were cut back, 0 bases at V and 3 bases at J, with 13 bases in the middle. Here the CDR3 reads CASSLDGRTYYEQYF. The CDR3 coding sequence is TGTGCCAGCAGCTTGGACGGCAGGACCTACTACGAGCAGTACTTC. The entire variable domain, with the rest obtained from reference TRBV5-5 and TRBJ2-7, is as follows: DAGVTQSPTHLIKTRGQQVTLRCSPISGHKSVSWYQQVLGQGPQFIFQYYEKEERGRGNFPDRFSARQFPNYSSELNVNALLLGDSALYLCASSLDGRTYYEQYFGPGTRLTVT.

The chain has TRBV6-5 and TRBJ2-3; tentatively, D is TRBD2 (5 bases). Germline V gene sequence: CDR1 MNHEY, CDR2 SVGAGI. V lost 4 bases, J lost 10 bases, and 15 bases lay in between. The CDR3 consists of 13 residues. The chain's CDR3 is CASSSGGPGAQYF. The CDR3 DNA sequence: TGTGCCAGCAGTTCCGGAGGTCCCGGGGCGCAGTATTTT.

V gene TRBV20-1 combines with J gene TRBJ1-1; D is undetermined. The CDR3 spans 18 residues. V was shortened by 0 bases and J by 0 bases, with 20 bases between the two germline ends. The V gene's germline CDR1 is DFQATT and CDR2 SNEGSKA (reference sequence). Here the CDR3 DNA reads TGCAGTGCTAGAGATTGGCGCAGGCGAGGGAAGATGAACACTGAAGCTTTCTTT. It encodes CSARDWRRRGKMNTEAFF.

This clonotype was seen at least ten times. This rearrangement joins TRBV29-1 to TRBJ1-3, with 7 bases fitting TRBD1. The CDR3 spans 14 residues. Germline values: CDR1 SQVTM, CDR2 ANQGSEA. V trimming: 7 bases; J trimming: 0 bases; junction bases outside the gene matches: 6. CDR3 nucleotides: TGCAGCGGCCCAGGGGGGATCTCTGGAAACACCATATATTTT. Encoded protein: CSGPGGISGNTIYF.